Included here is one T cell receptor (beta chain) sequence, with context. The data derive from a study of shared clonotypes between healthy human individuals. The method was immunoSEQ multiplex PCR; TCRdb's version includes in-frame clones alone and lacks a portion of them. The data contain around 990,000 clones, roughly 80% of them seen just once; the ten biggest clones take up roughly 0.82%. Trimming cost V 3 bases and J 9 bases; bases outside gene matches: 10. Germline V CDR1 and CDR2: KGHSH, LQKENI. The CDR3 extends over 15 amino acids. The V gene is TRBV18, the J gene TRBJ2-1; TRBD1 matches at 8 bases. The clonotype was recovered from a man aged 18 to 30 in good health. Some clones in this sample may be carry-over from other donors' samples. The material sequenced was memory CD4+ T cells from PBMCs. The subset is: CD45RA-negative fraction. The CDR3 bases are TGTGCCAGCTCACCTCGGCAGGGGGCTTTCGGTGAGCAGTTCTTC. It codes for CASSPRQGAFGEQFF.